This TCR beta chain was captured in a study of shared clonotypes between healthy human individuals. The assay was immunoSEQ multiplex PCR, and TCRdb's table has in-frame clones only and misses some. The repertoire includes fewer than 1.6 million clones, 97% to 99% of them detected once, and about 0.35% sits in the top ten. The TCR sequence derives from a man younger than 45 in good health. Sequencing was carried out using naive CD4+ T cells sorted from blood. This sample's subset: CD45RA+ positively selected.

The CDR3 loop is CASSLRGQPQHF. CDR3 DNA sequence: TGTGCCAGCAGCTTGAGGGGGCAGCCCCAGCATTTT. V gene TRBV5-8 combines with J gene TRBJ1-5; tentatively, D is TRBD1 (6 bases). Trimming shortened V by 1 base and J by 7 bases, and 6 bases separated the two germline ends. Germline CDR1 and CDR2: SGHTS and YDEGEE. This CDR3 spans 12 amino acids.